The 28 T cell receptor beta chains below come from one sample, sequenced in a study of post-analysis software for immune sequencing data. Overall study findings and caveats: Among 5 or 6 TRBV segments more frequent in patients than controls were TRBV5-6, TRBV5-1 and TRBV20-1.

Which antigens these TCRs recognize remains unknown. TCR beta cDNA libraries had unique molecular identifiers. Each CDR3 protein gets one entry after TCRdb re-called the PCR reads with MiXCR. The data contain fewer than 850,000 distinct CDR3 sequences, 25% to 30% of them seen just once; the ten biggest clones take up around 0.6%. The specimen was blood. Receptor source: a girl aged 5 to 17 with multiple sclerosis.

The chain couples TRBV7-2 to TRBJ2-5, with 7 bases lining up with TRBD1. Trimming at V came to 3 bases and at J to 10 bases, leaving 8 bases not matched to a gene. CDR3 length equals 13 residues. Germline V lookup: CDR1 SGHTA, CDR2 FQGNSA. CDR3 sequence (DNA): TGTGCCAGCAGCTTTTTGATGAGGGACAGCCAGTACTTC. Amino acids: CASSFLMRDSQYF.

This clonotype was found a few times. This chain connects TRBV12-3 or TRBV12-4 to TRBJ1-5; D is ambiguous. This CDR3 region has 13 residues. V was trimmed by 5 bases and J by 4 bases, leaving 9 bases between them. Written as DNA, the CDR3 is TGTGCCAGCAGTGACTCCACGAATCAGCCCCAGCATTTT. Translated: CASSDSTNQPQHF.

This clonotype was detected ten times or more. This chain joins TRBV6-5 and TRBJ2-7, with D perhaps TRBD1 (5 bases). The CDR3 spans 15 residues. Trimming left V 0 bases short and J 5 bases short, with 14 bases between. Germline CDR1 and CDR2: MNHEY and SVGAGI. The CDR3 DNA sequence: TGTGCCAGCAGTTACTCGGCCCAGGGCGAGCACGAGCAGTACTTC. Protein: CASSYSAQGEHEQYF.

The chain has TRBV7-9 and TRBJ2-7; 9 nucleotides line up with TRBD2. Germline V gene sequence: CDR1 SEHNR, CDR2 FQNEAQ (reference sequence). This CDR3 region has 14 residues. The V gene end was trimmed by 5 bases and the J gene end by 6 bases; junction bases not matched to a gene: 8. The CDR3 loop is CASSPVAGVGEQYF. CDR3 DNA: TGTGCCAGCAGCCCGGTAGCGGGAGTGGGCGAGCAGTACTTC.

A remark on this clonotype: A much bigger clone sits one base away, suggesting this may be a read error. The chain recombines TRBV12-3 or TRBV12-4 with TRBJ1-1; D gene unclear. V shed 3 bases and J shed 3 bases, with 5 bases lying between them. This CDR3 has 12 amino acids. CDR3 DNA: TGTGCCAGCAGTTTGATGGACACTGAAGCTTTCTTT. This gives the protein CASSLMDTEAFF.

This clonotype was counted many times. The CDR3 DNA reads TGCAGTGCCCAAAGCGGGATGGGAGAGACCCAGTACTTC. Translated: CSAQSGMGETQYF. The J gene is TRBJ2-5, the V gene TRBV20-1; TRBD2 matches at 7 bases. This CDR3 is 13 amino acids long. CDR1 and CDR2 (germline): DFQATT, SNEGSKA (reference sequence). J lost 4 bases, V lost 6 bases, and 8 bases had no gene match.

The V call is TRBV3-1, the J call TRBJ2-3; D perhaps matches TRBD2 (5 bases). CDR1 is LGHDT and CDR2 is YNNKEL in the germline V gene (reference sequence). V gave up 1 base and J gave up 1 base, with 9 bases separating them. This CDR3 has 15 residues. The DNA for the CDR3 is TGTGCCAGCAGCCAAGTAATCGGGGGCACAGATACGCAGTATTTT. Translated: CASSQVIGGTDTQYF.

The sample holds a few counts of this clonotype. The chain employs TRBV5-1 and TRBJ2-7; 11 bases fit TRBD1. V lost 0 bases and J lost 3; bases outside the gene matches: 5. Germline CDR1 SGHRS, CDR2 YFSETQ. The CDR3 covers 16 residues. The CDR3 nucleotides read TGCGCCAGCAGCTTGGGAACGGGACAGGGGGGCTACGAGCAGTACTTC. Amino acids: CASSLGTGQGGYEQYF.

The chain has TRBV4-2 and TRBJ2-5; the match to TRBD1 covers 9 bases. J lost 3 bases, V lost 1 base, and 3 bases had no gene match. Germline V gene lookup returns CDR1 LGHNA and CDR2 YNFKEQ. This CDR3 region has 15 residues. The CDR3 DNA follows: TGTGCCAGCAGCCAAGTACAGGGGGCGAAAGAGACCCAGTACTTC. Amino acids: CASSQVQGAKETQYF.

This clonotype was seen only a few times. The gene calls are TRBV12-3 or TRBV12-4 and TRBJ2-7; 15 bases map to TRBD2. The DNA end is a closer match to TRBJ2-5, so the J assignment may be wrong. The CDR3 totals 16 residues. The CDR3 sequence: CASSSGLAGGFGTQYF. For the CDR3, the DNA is TGTGCCAGCAGTTCGGGACTAGCGGGGGGTTTTGGGACCCAGTACTTC.

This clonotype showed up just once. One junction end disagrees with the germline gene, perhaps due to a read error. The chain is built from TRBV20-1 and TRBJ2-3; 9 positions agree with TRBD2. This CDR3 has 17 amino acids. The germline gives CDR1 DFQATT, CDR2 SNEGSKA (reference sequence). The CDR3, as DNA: TGCAGTGCTGATTACCCGGGACTAGCAGGGCGCACAGATGCGCAGTATTTT. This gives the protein CSADYPGLAGRTDAQYF.

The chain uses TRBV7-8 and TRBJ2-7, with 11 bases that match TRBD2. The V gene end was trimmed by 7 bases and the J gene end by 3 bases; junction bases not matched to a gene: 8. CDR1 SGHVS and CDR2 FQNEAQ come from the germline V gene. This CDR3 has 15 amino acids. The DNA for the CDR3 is TGTGCCAGCACCCCTGGGACTAGCGGCCACTACGAGCAGTACTTC. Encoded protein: CASTPGTSGHYEQYF.

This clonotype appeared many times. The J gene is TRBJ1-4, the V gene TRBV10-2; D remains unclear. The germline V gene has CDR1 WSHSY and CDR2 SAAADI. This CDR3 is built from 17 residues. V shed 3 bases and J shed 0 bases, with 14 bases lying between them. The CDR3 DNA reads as TGCGCCAGCAGTGATCCGGGATCGACTGCAACTAATGAAAAACTGTTTTTT. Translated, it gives CASSDPGSTATNEKLFF.

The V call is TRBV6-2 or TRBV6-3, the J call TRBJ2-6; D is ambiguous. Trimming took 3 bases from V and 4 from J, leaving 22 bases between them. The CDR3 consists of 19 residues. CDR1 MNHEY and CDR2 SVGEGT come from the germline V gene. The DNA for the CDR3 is TGTGCCAGCAGTTATTACAGTATTCAACCCAGCCCCGGGGCCAACGTCCTGACTTTC. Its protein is CASSYYSIQPSPGANVLTF.

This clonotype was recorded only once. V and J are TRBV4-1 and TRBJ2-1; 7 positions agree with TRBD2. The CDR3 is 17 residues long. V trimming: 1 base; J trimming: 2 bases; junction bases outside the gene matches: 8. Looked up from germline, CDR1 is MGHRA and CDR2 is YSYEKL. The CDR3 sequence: CASSQGRVGRPYNEQFF. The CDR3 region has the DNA TGCGCCAGCAGCCAAGGACGGGTCGGGAGGCCCTACAATGAGCAGTTCTTC.

This CDR3 is CASGLVRAAQETQYF. CDR3 nucleotides: TGTGCTAGTGGTTTGGTAAGGGCGGCCCAAGAGACCCAGTACTTC. J is TRBJ2-5 and V is TRBV12-5; D unclear. This CDR3 has 15 residues. Germline V gene data show CDR1 as LGHNT and CDR2 as FRNRAP. The ends were cut back, 0 bases at V and 1 base at J, with 9 bases in the middle.

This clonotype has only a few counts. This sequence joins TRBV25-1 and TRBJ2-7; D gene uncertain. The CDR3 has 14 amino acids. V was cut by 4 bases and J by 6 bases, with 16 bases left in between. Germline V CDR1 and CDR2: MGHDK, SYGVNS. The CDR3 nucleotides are TGTGCCAGCAGTGCCCTCTCCCCGAGGAGCGAGCAGTACTTC. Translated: CASSALSPRSEQYF.

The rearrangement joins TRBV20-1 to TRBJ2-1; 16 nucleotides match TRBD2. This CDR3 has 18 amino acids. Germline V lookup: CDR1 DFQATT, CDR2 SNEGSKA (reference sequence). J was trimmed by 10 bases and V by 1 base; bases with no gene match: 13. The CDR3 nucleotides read TGCAGTGCTAGAGCGGACCTAGGGACTAGCGGGAGGGCAGGGGAGCAGTTCTTC. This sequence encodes CSARADLGTSGRAGEQFF.

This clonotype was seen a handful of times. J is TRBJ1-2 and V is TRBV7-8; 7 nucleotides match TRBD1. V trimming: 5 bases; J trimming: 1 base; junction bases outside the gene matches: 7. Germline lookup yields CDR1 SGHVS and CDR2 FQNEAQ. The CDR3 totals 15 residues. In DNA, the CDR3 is TGTGCCAGCAGCCCAATGACAGGGCTTAACTATGGCTACACCTTC. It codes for CASSPMTGLNYGYTF.

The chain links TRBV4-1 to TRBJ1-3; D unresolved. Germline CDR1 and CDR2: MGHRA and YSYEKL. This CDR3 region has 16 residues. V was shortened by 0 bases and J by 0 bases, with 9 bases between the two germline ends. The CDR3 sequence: CASSQDLGSSGNTIYF. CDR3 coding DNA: TGCGCCAGCAGCCAAGATCTCGGGAGCTCTGGAAACACCATATATTTT.

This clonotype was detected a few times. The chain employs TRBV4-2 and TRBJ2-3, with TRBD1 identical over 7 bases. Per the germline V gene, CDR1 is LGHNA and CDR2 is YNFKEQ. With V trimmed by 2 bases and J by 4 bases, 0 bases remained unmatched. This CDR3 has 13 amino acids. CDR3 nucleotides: TGTGCCAGCAGCCAACAGGGGGCAGATACGCAGTATTTT. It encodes CASSQQGADTQYF.

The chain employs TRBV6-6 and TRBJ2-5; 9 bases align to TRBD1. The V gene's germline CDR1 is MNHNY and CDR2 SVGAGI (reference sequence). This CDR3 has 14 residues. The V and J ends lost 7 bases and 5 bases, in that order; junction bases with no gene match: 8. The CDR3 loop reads CASTLDRGSETQYF. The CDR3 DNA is TGTGCCAGCACCCTGGACAGGGGCAGTGAGACCCAGTACTTC.

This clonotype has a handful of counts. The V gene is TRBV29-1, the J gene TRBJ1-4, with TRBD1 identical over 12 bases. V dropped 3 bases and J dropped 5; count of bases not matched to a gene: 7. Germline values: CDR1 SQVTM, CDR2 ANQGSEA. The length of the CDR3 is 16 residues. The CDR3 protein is CSVDPGTGGRNEKLFF. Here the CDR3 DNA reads TGCAGCGTTGACCCCGGGACAGGGGGCCGCAATGAAAAACTGTTTTTT.

The CDR3 region is CASSSSGTGRAYEQYF. The DNA for the CDR3 is TGTGCCAGCAGCTCCTCCGGGACAGGGCGCGCCTACGAGCAGTACTTC. V and J are TRBV7-2 and TRBJ2-7; TRBD1 matches 9 bases. Germline V CDR1 and CDR2: SGHTA, FQGNSA. J was trimmed by 2 bases and V by 4 bases; bases with no gene match: 9. The CDR3 loop spans 16 amino acids.

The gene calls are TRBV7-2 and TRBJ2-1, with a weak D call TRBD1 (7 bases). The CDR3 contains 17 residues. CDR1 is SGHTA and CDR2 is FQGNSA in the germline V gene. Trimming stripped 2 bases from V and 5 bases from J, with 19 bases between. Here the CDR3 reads CASSLYFAGQGDNEQFF. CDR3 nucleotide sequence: TGTGCCAGCAGCTTATACTTTGCGGGGCAGGGGGACAATGAGCAGTTCTTC.

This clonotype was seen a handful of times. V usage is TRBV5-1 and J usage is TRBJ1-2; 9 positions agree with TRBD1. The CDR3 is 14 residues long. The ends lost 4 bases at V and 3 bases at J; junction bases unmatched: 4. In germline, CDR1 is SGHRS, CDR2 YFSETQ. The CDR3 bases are TGCGCCAGCAGCACCGGACAGGGGCACTATGGCTACACCTTC. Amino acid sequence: CASSTGQGHYGYTF. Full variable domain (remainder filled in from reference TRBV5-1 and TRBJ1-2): KAGVTQTPRYLIKTRGQQVTLSCSPISGHRSVSWYQQTPGQGLQFLFEYFSETQRNKGNFPGRFSGRQFSNSRSEMNVSTLELGDSALYLCASSTGQGHYGYTFGSGTRLTVV.

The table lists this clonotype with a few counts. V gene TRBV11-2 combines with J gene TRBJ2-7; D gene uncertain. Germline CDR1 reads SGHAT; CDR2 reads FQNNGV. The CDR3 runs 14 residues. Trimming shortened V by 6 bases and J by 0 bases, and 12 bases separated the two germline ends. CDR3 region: CASRDHTASYEQYF. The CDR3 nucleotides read TGTGCCAGCAGGGACCACACCGCCTCCTACGAGCAGTACTTC.

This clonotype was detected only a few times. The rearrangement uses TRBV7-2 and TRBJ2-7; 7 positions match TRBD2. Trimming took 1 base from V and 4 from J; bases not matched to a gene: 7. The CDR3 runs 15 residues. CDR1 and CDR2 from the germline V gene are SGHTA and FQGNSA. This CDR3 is CASSLGGGVRYEQYF. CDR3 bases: TGTGCCAGCAGCTTAGGGGGGGGAGTACGGTACGAGCAGTACTTC. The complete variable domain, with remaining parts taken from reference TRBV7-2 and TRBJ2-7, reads GAGVSQSPSNKVTEKGKDVELRCDPISGHTALYWYRQSLGQGLEFLIYFQGNSAPDKSGLPSDRFSAERTGGSVSTLTIQRTQQEDSAVYLCASSLGGGVRYEQYFGPGTRLTVT.